This is a list of T cell receptor beta chains from one sample in a study of CD8 T cells in ankylosing spondylitis. TCRdb re-analysed the 5' RACE reads in MiXCR, keeping a single row per CDR3 protein. This table has fewer than 250,000 distinct CDR3 sequences, about 16% appearing once. The sample comprised blood, either unsorted or a sorted T cell fraction (not recorded which). These receptors came from a male donor with ankylosing spondylitis. The CDR3 runs from the conserved cysteine through the conserved F or W. A D gene is named only where the DNA matches it firmly. The listing skips clone size in some rows; elsewhere it reads once, few, many or a size class.

D gene: .
J gene: TRBJ2-1
clone size: few
V gene: TRBV27
CDR3 protein: CASSFGGPSYNEQFF

D gene: TRBD1
J gene: TRBJ2-2
clone size: many
V gene: TRBV7-8
CDR3 protein: CASRAGTGNTGELFF

D gene: .
J gene: TRBJ2-7
clone size: .
V gene: TRBV12-3/TRBV12-4
CDR3 protein: CASSLAPREQYF

D gene: TRBD2
J gene: TRBJ2-1
clone size: many
V gene: TRBV29-1
CDR3 protein: CSVVPVLAGDYNEQFF

D gene: TRBD1
J gene: TRBJ2-1
clone size: few
V gene: TRBV9
CDR3 protein: CASSTSGGLNEQFF

D gene: TRBD1
J gene: TRBJ2-7
clone size: few
V gene: TRBV29-1
CDR3 protein: CSAQGQSYEQYF

D gene: .
J gene: TRBJ1-1
clone size: .
V gene: TRBV7-9
CDR3 protein: CASSLVQGVNTEAFF

D gene: .
J gene: TRBJ1-5
clone size: .
V gene: TRBV11-2
CDR3 protein: CASSLTDDSNQPQHF

D gene: TRBD2
J gene: TRBJ2-1
clone size: few
V gene: TRBV13
CDR3 protein: CASSSEGVSGAFF

D gene: TRBD2
J gene: TRBJ2-7
clone size: .
V gene: TRBV7-8
CDR3 protein: CASSLAGLGSYEQYF

D gene: .
J gene: TRBJ2-1
clone size: many
V gene: TRBV4-1
CDR3 protein: CASSSFGGSSYNEQFF

D gene: .
J gene: TRBJ2-3
clone size: .
V gene: TRBV29-1
CDR3 protein: CSVEHGGEGSTDTQYF

D gene: .
J gene: TRBJ2-7
clone size: .
V gene: TRBV7-8
CDR3 protein: CASSLAWDQVYEQYF

D gene: TRBD1
J gene: TRBJ2-2
clone size: .
V gene: TRBV20-1
CDR3 protein: CSAREDRVINTGELFF

D gene: TRBD2
J gene: TRBJ2-5
clone size: few
V gene: TRBV12-3/TRBV12-4
CDR3 protein: CASKTAGRETQYF

D gene: TRBD1
J gene: TRBJ2-7
clone size: few
V gene: TRBV7-2
CDR3 protein: CASSLAGQGYEQYF

D gene: TRBD1
J gene: TRBJ2-5
clone size: few
V gene: TRBV11-3
CDR3 protein: CASSLDPRQGHQETQYF

D gene: .
J gene: TRBJ1-6
clone size: .
V gene: TRBV7-9
CDR3 protein: CASSLARGPLHF

D gene: .
J gene: TRBJ2-5
clone size: .
V gene: TRBV2
CDR3 protein: CASSEARETQYF

D gene: .
J gene: TRBJ2-7
clone size: .
V gene: TRBV6-1
CDR3 protein: CASSEFSGISYEQYF

D gene: TRBD1
J gene: TRBJ1-1
clone size: .
V gene: TRBV4-3
CDR3 protein: CASSQLVGQANTEAFF

D gene: .
J gene: TRBJ1-2
clone size: once
V gene: TRBV4-1
CDR3 protein: CASSQDPSGPSRRGYTF

D gene: TRBD1
J gene: TRBJ1-4
clone size: few
V gene: TRBV15
CDR3 protein: CATSRGAGGTNEKLFF

D gene: .
J gene: TRBJ2-5
clone size: .
V gene: TRBV3-1
CDR3 protein: CASSQALQETQYF

D gene: TRBD1
J gene: TRBJ1-1
clone size: few
V gene: TRBV28
CDR3 protein: CASSFWDRADRTEAFF

D gene: .
J gene: TRBJ1-3
clone size: few
V gene: TRBV10-3
CDR3 protein: CAISELDNSGNTIYF

D gene: .
J gene: TRBJ1-3
clone size: .
V gene: TRBV6-5
CDR3 protein: CASSLFSVGGSGNTIYF

D gene: TRBD2
J gene: TRBJ2-7
clone size: .
V gene: TRBV20-1
CDR3 protein: CSARDVVAGLNEQYF

D gene: .
J gene: TRBJ1-1
clone size: few
V gene: TRBV12-3/TRBV12-4
CDR3 protein: CASSQQGWPEAFF

D gene: TRBD1
J gene: TRBJ2-7
clone size: few
V gene: TRBV18
CDR3 protein: CASSPKDRASVYEQYF

D gene: .
J gene: TRBJ2-2
clone size: few
V gene: TRBV29-1
CDR3 protein: CSVERGGTGELFF

D gene: .
J gene: TRBJ2-1
clone size: many
V gene: TRBV12-3/TRBV12-4
CDR3 protein: CASTKTRDSSSYNEQFF

D gene: .
J gene: TRBJ2-1
clone size: .
V gene: TRBV13
CDR3 protein: CASSLPNGSYNEQFF